This TCR beta chain was identified during a study of T cells in Graves' hyperthyroidism and ophthalmopathy. General study results and limits: Most thyroid clonotypes expanded above 0.001 appeared in blood too.

Trimming pared 10 bases from V and 7 bases from J, leaving 17 bases between. From germline, CDR1 is SNHLY and CDR2 FYNNEI. This CDR3 has 13 residues. The table lists this clonotype with many counts. Its antigen is undetermined. Hyperthyroidism had been newly diagnosed in patients aged 18 to 65, and its duration was under 2 months. The study based diagnoses on clinical symptoms, serum thyroxine and TRAb, thyroid ultrasound and orbital computed tomography. Researchers took RNA transcripts and amplified the TCR beta CDR3 regions from them. TCR CDR3 underwent first-round RT-PCR with the HTBI primer set. TCRdb reprocessed the multiplex PCR reads via MiXCR and lists one record per CDR3 protein. The data show approximately 640,000 distinct CDR3 sequences, roughly a sixth seen once.

V usage is TRBV2 and J usage is TRBJ1-5; D perhaps matches TRBD1 (5 bases). Sequences were obtained from blood. The receptor was isolated from a man aged 50 to 59 with Graves' hyperthyroidism. CDR3 protein: CATREGRFQPQHF. DNA for the CDR3: TGTGCCACCCGGGAGGGGCGCTTCCAGCCCCAGCATTTT.